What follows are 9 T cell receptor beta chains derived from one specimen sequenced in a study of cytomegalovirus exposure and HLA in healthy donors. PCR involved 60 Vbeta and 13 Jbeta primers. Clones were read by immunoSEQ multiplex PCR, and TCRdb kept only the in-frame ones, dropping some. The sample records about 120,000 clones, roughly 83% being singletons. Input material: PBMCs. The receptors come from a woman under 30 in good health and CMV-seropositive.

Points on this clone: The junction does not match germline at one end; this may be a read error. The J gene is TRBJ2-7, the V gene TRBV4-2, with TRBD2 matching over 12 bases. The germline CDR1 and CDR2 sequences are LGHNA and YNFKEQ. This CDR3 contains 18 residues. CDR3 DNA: TGTGCCATCAGCCAGGGGGGACTAGCGGGCTGGGTACGCTACGAGCAGTACTTC. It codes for CAISQGGLAGWVRYEQYF.

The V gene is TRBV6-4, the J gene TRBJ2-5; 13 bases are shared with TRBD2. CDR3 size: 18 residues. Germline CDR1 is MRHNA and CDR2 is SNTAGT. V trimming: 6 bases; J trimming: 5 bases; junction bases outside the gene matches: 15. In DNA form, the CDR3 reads TGTGCCAGCAGCCCAGGCGGACTAGCGGGAGCAATAAGGGAGACCCAGTACTTC. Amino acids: CASSPGGLAGAIRETQYF.

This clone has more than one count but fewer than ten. DNA of the CDR3: TGCGCCAGCAGCCAAGATAGGGCTAGCGGGAGAGATACGCAGTATTTT. Its protein is CASSQDRASGRDTQYF. The V call is TRBV4-1, the J call TRBJ2-3; TRBD2 agrees at 10 bases. In germline, CDR1 is MGHRA, CDR2 YSYEKL. V shed 0 bases and J 5 bases; nucleotides not matched to a gene: 5. This CDR3 has 16 residues.

The CDR3 DNA sequence: TGTGCCAGCAGCTTAGAAGGGGTTCTATGGGACAACGGCTCCTACGAGCAGTACTTC. Its translation is CASSLEGVLWDNGSYEQYF. The genes are TRBV7-9 and TRBJ2-7; TRBD1 might be the D (6 bases). Germline V gene data show CDR1 as SEHNR and CDR2 as FQNEAQ (reference sequence). V lost 1 base to trimming and J lost 0 bases, with 22 bases between them. The CDR3 consists of 19 residues. The complete variable domain, with remaining parts taken from reference TRBV7-9 and TRBJ2-7, reads DTGVSQNPRHKITKRGQNVTFRCDPISEHNRLYWYRQTLGQGPEFLTYFQNEAQLEKSRLLSDRFSAERPKGSFSTLEIQRTEQGDSAMYLCASSLEGVLWDNGSYEQYFGPGTRLTVT.

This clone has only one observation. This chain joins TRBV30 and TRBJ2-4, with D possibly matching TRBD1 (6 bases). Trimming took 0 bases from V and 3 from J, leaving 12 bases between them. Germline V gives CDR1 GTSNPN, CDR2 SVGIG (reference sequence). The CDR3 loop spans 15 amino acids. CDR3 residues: CAWSVTGKGKNIQYF. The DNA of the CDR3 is TGTGCCTGGAGTGTAACAGGGAAGGGCAAAAACATTCAGTACTTC.

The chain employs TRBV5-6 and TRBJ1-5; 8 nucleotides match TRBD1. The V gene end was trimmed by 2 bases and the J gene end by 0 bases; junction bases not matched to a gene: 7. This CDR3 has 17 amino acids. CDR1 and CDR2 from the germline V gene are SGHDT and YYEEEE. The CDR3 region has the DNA TGTGCCAGCAGCTTAAAAACAGGGGGAAATAGCAATCAGCCCCAGCATTTT. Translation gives CASSLKTGGNSNQPQHF. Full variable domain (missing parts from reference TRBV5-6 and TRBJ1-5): DAGVTQSPTHLIKTRGQQVTLRCSPKSGHDTVSWYQQALGQGPQFIFQYYEEEERQRGNFPDRFSGHQFPNYSSELNVNALLLGDSALYLCASSLKTGGNSNQPQHFGDGTRLSIL.

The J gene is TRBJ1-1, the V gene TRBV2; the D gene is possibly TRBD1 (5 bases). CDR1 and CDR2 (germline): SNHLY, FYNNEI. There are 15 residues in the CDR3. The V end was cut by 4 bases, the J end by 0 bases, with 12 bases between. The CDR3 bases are TGTGCCAGCAGTGTATGGGGGGTCATGAACACTGAAGCTTTCTTT. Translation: CASSVWGVMNTEAFF.

As DNA, the CDR3 is TGCGCCAGCAGCTTGCGTCAGCCCCAGCATTTT. The encoded protein is CASSLRQPQHF. V is TRBV5-1 and J is TRBJ1-5; D remains unclear. This CDR3 comprises 11 residues. Trimming removed 1 base from V and 6 bases from J, with 2 bases in between. Germline loops: CDR1 SGHRS, CDR2 YFSETQ.

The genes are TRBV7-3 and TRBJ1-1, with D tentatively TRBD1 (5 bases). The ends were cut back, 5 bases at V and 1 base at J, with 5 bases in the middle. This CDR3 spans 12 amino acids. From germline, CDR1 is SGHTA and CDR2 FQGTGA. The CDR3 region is CASSGANTEAFF. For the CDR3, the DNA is TGTGCCAGCAGCGGGGCGAACACTGAAGCTTTCTTT.